This T cell receptor (beta chain) was sequenced in a study of response to subunit inactivated influenza vaccine. Study-wide results and caveats: Each seasonal influenza vaccination recruits few new T cells, the authors suggested.

The CDR3 has 12 residues. V was trimmed by 5 bases and J by 8 bases, leaving 12 bases between them. Germline V CDR1 and CDR2: SGHVS, FNYEAQ. This clonotype was seen a handful of times. Its antigen is not identified. TCRdb called the RT-PCR reads again in MiXCR, with one record for every CDR3 protein. The sample has around 520,000 distinct CDR3 sequences, 25% seen once. The chain has TRBV7-6 and TRBJ1-1; TRBD1 might be the D (6 bases). This sequence was found in a man aged 45-65 years who received an inactivated influenza vaccine. Source: CD4+ T cells sorted from PBMCs, taken 5 days after vaccination. The CDR3 is CASSPVGTEAFF. In nucleotides, the CDR3 is TGTGCCAGCAGCCCAGTAGGGACAGAAGCTTTCTTT.